This TCR beta chain was recovered during a study of cytomegalovirus exposure and HLA in healthy donors. Background on the study: For the approximately 410 genotyped donors, 75% to 90% fell within the Caucasian-associated ancestry cluster.

PCR involved 60 Vbeta and 13 Jbeta primers. Sequencing used immunoSEQ multiplex PCR; TCRdb keeps in-frame clones, though not all of them. The data hold 250,000 to 350,000 clones, with roughly 88% observed a single time. The CDR3 consists of 15 residues. Trimming took 1 base from V and 5 from J, leaving 11 bases between them. In germline, CDR1 is MGHRA, CDR2 YSYEKL. At collection, donors were nominally healthy, but unrecorded immune exposures were probable. Sequences were obtained from PBMCs. The chain is built from TRBV4-1 and TRBJ1-4; D is uncertain. This clonotype was sampled from a man aged 35 to 55 in good health and CMV-seropositive. CDR3 region: CASSQAPGSNEKLFF. In nucleotides, the CDR3 is TGCGCCAGCAGCCAAGCTCCCGGGTCCAATGAAAAACTGTTTTTT.